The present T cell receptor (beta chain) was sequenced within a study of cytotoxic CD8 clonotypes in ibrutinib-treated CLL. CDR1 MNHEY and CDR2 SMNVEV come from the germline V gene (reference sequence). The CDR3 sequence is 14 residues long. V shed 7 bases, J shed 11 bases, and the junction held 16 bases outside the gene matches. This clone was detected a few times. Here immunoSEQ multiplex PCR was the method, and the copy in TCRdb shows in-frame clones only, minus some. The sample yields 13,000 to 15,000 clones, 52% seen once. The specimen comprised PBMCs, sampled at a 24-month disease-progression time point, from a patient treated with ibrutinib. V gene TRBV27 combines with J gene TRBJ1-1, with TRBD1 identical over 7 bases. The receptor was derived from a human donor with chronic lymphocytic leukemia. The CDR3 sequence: CASNSWDSRSSAFF. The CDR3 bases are TGTGCCAGCAATTCCTGGGACAGCCGATCGAGTGCTTTCTTT.